The 5 T cell receptor beta chains below all came from one sample that was sequenced in a study of cytomegalovirus exposure and HLA in healthy donors. This PCR relied on a set of 60 Vbeta primers and 13 Jbeta primers. The data were produced by immunoSEQ multiplex PCR, yet TCRdb's version contains in-frame clones alone and is incomplete. The table shows 130,000 or so clones, with less than 85% occurring only once. The sequenced sample was PBMCs. The source is a man aged 40-55 years in good health and CMV-seronegative.

The chain joins TRBV11-2 to TRBJ2-2; no definite D call. V was shortened by 5 bases and J by 6 bases, with 4 bases between the two germline ends. Per germline, CDR1 SGHAT and CDR2 FQNNGV. This CDR3 is built from 11 residues. CDR3 in DNA: TGTGCCAGCAGCACACCCGGGGAGCTGTTTTTT. Protein: CASSTPGELFF.

This chain joins TRBV13 and TRBJ2-2; 8 bases are a match to TRBD1. CDR1 is PRHDT and CDR2 is FYEKMQ in the germline V gene (reference sequence). The CDR3 has 18 amino acids. After removal of 4 bases from V and 2 bases from J, the junction contained 12 bases not matched to a gene. The CDR3 loop is CASSWDRLDYFNTGELFF. In DNA, the CDR3 is TGTGCCAGCAGCTGGGACAGGTTGGACTACTTCAACACCGGGGAGCTGTTTTTT.

CDR3 sequence (DNA): TGCGCCAGCAGCGAAAATTCTTTCCGGGAGGTCAAGGCCGAGCAGTACTTC. It is translated as CASSENSFREVKAEQYF. The chain combines TRBV4-1 with TRBJ2-5, with 7 bases aligning to TRBD2. Matching the DNA end better, TRBJ2-7 makes the J call doubtful. This CDR3 has 17 amino acids. In germline, CDR1 is MGHRA, CDR2 YSYEKL.

V usage is TRBV7-3 and J usage is TRBJ2-3; 11 positions match TRBD2. J was trimmed by 1 base and V by 5 bases; bases with no gene match: 11. Germline V gene sequence: CDR1 SGHTA, CDR2 FQGTGA. This CDR3 is 18 amino acids long. For the CDR3, the DNA is TGTGCCAGCAGCCCGGGACTAGCGGAGGTCGACGGCACAGATACGCAGTATTTT. It codes for CASSPGLAEVDGTDTQYF.

V usage is TRBV5-8 and J usage is TRBJ1-1; TRBD1 aligns across 9 bases. Germline V gene sequence: CDR1 SGHTS, CDR2 YDEGEE. After removal of 3 bases from V and 7 bases from J, the junction contained 7 bases not matched to a gene. The CDR3 loop spans 14 amino acids. The CDR3 coding sequence is TGTGCCAGCAGCTGGGACAGGGTGAACGTTGAAGCTTTCTTT. Amino acid sequence: CASSWDRVNVEAFF. Filled out from reference TRBV5-8 and TRBJ1-1, the complete variable domain reads EAGVTQSPTHLIKTRGQQATLRCSPISGHTSVYWYQQALGLGLQFLLWYDEGEERNRGNFPPRFSGRQFPNYSSELNVNALELEDSALYLCASSWDRVNVEAFFGQGTRLTVV.